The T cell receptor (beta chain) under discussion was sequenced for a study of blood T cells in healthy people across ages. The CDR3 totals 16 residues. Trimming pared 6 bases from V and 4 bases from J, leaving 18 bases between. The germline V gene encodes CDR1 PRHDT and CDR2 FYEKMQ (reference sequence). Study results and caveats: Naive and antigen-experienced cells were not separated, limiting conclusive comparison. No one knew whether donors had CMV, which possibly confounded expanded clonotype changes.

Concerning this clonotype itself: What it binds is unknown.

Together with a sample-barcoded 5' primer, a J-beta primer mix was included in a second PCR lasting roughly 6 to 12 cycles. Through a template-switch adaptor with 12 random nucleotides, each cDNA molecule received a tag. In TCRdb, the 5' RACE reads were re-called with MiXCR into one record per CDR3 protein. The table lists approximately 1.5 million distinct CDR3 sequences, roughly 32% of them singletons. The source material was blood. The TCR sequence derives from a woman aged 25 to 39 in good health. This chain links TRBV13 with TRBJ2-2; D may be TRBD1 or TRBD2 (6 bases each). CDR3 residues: CASSYSGGPPTGELFF. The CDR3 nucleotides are TGTGCCAGCAGTTACAGTGGGGGGCCGCCCACCGGGGAGCTGTTTTTT.